This T cell receptor beta chain was sequenced during a study of identical twins. Study-wide findings and caveats: Some out-of-frame alpha sequences were shared by twins, and these showed excess low generation probability.

Per the germline V gene, CDR1 is SEHNR and CDR2 is FQNEAQ (reference sequence). The CDR3 consists of 15 residues. Unmatched junction bases numbered 8, after V lost 5 bases and J lost 2 bases. As for this clonotype: Its specificity is unknown.

TCRdb used MiXCR to reprocess the 5' RACE reads, holding one entry per CDR3 protein. The sample contains hundreds of thousands of distinct CDR3 sequences, 18% of which appear only once. This same sample was also taken into another study, of T cells expressing NK-cell markers. From that study: Where several donors were concerned, these clonotypes also led the CD3+CD56-NKG2C+ fraction.

V and J are TRBV7-9 and TRBJ1-1; 7 bases fit TRBD1. The specimen was PBMCs. This sequence originates from a woman younger than 30 in good health. The CDR3 sequence is CASSITGQSNTEAFF. Here the CDR3 DNA reads TGTGCCAGCAGCATCACGGGACAGTCAAACACTGAAGCTTTCTTT.